The T cell receptor (beta chain) described here comes from a study of identical twins. There are a few counts of this clonotype. In TCRdb, the 5' RACE reads were re-called with MiXCR into one record per CDR3 protein. The table lists a few hundred thousand distinct CDR3 sequences, approximately 9.6% of them singletons. Separately, the same data were catalogued under a study of yellow fever vaccine responses in identical twins.

This receptor was obtained from a woman aged 18-35 years in good health. The sequenced material came from PBMCs.

The CDR3 DNA reads TGTGCCAGCAGCTTAGTATTGGGGTCCGAGCAGTACTTC. This sequence encodes CASSLVLGSEQYF. V usage is TRBV7-9 and J usage is TRBJ2-7; D is uncertain. This CDR3 is 13 amino acids long. V was clipped by 1 base and J by 6 bases, with 10 bases between them. The germline CDR1 and CDR2 sequences are SEHNR and FQNEAQ (reference sequence).